This TCR beta chain was documented in a study of cytomegalovirus exposure and HLA in healthy donors. On the study more broadly: Earlier work reported about 110 million unique TCR beta sequences from 150 million to 200 million T cells.

Researchers ran the PCR with 60 Vbeta and 13 Jbeta primers. Profiled with immunoSEQ multiplex PCR; TCRdb holds only in-frame clones, not every one. The sample has 100,000 to 150,000 clones, more than 65% seen once; the top ten hold less than 15%. Whole-study results and caveats: Earlier findings revealed that most TCR beta V segments proved productive either about 87% or about 30% of the time. Among immune exposure information, only CMV serostatus was available.

Concerning this clone itself: As yet, its antigen is unknown.

Germline V gives CDR1 MNHEY, CDR2 SVGAGI. V dropped 2 bases and J dropped 3; count of bases not matched to a gene: 4. This CDR3 contains 15 residues. J is TRBJ1-5 and V is TRBV6-5, with 7 bases aligning to TRBD1. This TCR came from a woman aged 55-69 years in good health and CMV-seropositive. Sequencing was done on a sample of PBMCs. The CDR3 sequence is CASSYTGEPNQPQHF. The CDR3 DNA is TGTGCCAGCAGTTACACAGGGGAACCCAATCAGCCCCAGCATTTT.